This entry lists 28 T cell receptor beta chains sequenced from one sample in a study of blood T cell repertoires in COVID-19. Clones were read by immunoSEQ multiplex PCR, and TCRdb kept only the in-frame ones, dropping some. The data hold around 47,000 clones, with about nine tenths observed a single time. Sequencing was done on a sample of peripheral blood. Every receptor here comes from an elderly woman in a cohort sampled during active or convalescent COVID-19.

This rearrangement joins TRBV10-3 to TRBJ1-5, with unresolved D. CDR1 is ENHRY, CDR2 SYGVKD, per germline. Trimming took off 3 bases at V and 0 bases at J, with 3 bases between the two ends. The length of the CDR3 is 13 residues. The CDR3 DNA reads TGTGCCATCAGTGAACATAGCAATCAGCCCCAGCATTTT. It yields the protein CAISEHSNQPQHF.

The chain employs TRBV2 and TRBJ2-2, with 7 bases lining up with TRBD1. This CDR3 has 15 amino acids. The germline gives CDR1 SNHLY, CDR2 FYNNEI. V lost 7 bases and J lost 4; bases outside the gene matches: 9. The chain's CDR3 is CASKTRTGTTGELFF. As DNA, the CDR3 is TGTGCCAGCAAGACAAGGACAGGCACCACCGGGGAGCTGTTTTTT.

The V and J genes are TRBV6-5 and TRBJ1-2; D might be TRBD1 (6 bases). CDR1 and CDR2 from the germline V gene are MNHEY and SVGAGI. The V end lost 4 bases, the J end lost 3 bases, and 9 bases lay between the germline ends. This CDR3 comprises 13 residues. The CDR3 spells CASSWGQYYGYTF. The CDR3 DNA follows: TGTGCCAGCAGTTGGGGGCAGTACTATGGCTACACCTTC.

The genes are TRBV7-2 and TRBJ2-1; 12 positions match TRBD2. Trimming took 5 bases from V and 15 from J; bases not matched to a gene: 14. The CDR3 length is 15 residues. Germline lookup yields CDR1 SGHTA and CDR2 FQGNSA. CDR3 nucleotides: TGTGCCAGCAGCGAAAGACTAGCGGGAGCGAGGAGGTGGTTCTTC. Amino acid sequence: CASSERLAGARRWFF.

V gene TRBV6-5 combines with J gene TRBJ2-4; maybe TRBD1 (5 bases). Trimming removed 6 bases at V and 8 bases at J, with 17 bases between. Germline loops: CDR1 MNHEY, CDR2 SVGAGI. This CDR3 contains 14 residues. The CDR3 DNA sequence: TGTGCCAGCAGCCAGATCTGGGGCGCGCACATTCAGTACTTC. Protein: CASSQIWGAHIQYF.

This chain connects TRBV5-8 to TRBJ2-7; 10 positions match TRBD2. This CDR3 contains 16 residues. In germline, CDR1 is SGHTS, CDR2 YDEGEE. V dropped 4 bases and J dropped 2; count of bases not matched to a gene: 9. Written as DNA, the CDR3 is TGTGCCAGCAGCCCGGAGGGACTAGCGTTCCCCTACGAGCAGTACTTC. Translating it yields CASSPEGLAFPYEQYF.

The rearrangement joins TRBV10-2 to TRBJ2-7; perhaps TRBD1 as D (6 bases). Germline CDR1 reads WSHSY; CDR2 reads SAAADI. V lost 8 bases to trimming and J lost 0 bases, with 17 bases between them. This CDR3 has 15 amino acids. The CDR3 is CASGGGTTSSYEQYF. The CDR3 nucleotides are TGCGCCAGCGGGGGTGGGACAACCTCCTCCTACGAGCAGTACTTC.

The chain has TRBV5-6 and TRBJ1-2; 9 bases align to TRBD1. Trimming took 0 bases from V and 4 from J; bases not matched to a gene: 4. This CDR3 is 15 amino acids long. Per the germline V gene, CDR1 is SGHDT and CDR2 is YYEEEE. The CDR3 spells CASSLVDRGGYGYTF. CDR3 DNA sequence: TGTGCCAGCAGCTTGGTGGACAGGGGAGGCTATGGCTACACCTTC. The whole variable domain, filled in from reference TRBV5-6 and TRBJ1-2, reads DAGVTQSPTHLIKTRGQQVTLRCSPKSGHDTVSWYQQALGQGPQFIFQYYEEEERQRGNFPDRFSGHQFPNYSSELNVNALLLGDSALYLCASSLVDRGGYGYTFGSGTRLTVV.

The rearrangement links TRBV28 to TRBJ1-6, with 7 nucleotides matching TRBD1. Trimming cost V 4 bases and J 6 bases; bases outside gene matches: 9. This CDR3 has 16 amino acids. Per the germline V gene, CDR1 is MDHEN and CDR2 is SYDVKM. The CDR3: CASSSTHRGGNSPLHF. The CDR3 DNA is TGTGCCAGCAGTTCTACACACAGGGGTGGTAATTCACCCCTCCACTTT.

The V call is TRBV7-9, the J call TRBJ1-3; TRBD1 is a possible D gene (5 bases). CDR1 is SEHNR and CDR2 is FQNEAQ in the germline V gene (reference sequence). This CDR3 is built from 14 residues. V lost 2 bases and J lost 0, with 5 bases in between. CDR3 region: CASSLQGSGNTIYF. The CDR3 nucleotides read TGTGCCAGCAGCTTACAGGGCTCTGGAAACACCATATATTTT.

The gene calls are TRBV5-6 and TRBJ2-7; TRBD1 matches 7 bases. The CDR3 is 15 amino acids. Germline V gene lookup returns CDR1 SGHDT and CDR2 YYEEEE. V lost 4 bases to trimming and J lost 1 base; unmatched junction nucleotides: 8. The CDR3 DNA follows: TGTGCCAGCAGCCTGACAGGGTCCCCTTCCTACGAGCAGTACTTC. Translating it yields CASSLTGSPSYEQYF.

This chain joins TRBV12-3 or TRBV12-4 and TRBJ1-5, with D possibly TRBD1 on 6 matching bases. V was clipped by 8 bases and J by 1 base, with 9 bases between them. The CDR3 length is 13 residues. CDR3 in DNA: TGTGCCAGCGGGGGGGCCAGCAATCAGCCCCAGCATTTT. Residues: CASGGASNQPQHF.

This clone was seen just once. J is TRBJ2-7 and V is TRBV6-5, with 7 bases lining up with TRBD1. This CDR3 is built from 15 residues. V was pared by 8 bases and J by 4 bases, with 14 bases of the junction left unmatched. Germline CDR1 is MNHEY and CDR2 is SVGAGI. The CDR3 region is CASADPPTGQYEQYF. CDR3 nucleotide sequence: TGTGCCAGCGCCGACCCCCCGACAGGGCAATACGAGCAGTACTTC.

This clone was observed a handful of times. The rearrangement uses TRBV29-1 and TRBJ2-5, with D tentatively TRBD2 (5 bases). The length of the CDR3 is 13 residues. Per germline, CDR1 SQVTM and CDR2 ANQGSEA. Trimming removed 6 bases from V and 5 bases from J, with 16 bases in between. The CDR3 DNA sequence: TGCAGCGTCCGTCGAGGAGGAAAGGAGACCCAGTACTTC. Translated: CSVRRGGKETQYF.

This chain links TRBV23-1 with TRBJ2-5; weak D call: TRBD2 (6 bases). TRBV23-1 is labeled an ORF, and its function is uncertain. Trimming left V 3 bases short and J 0 bases short, with 17 bases between. The CDR3 covers 17 residues. CDR3: CASSHPRGNCYQETQYF. The CDR3 DNA follows: TGCGCCAGCAGTCATCCCCGGGGGAACTGTTACCAAGAGACCCAGTACTTC.

V usage is TRBV11-2 and J usage is TRBJ2-7; D is undetermined. The CDR3 runs 12 residues. The germline CDR1 and CDR2 sequences are SGHAT and FQNNGV. V was cut by 2 bases and J by 6 bases, with 8 bases left in between. The DNA for the CDR3 is TGTGCCAGCAGCTTATCCCCCTCCGAGCAGTACTTC. It yields the protein CASSLSPSEQYF.

The rearrangement joins TRBV6-5 to TRBJ1-5, with D maybe TRBD1 (6 bases). Per germline, CDR1 MNHEY and CDR2 SVGAGI. V was clipped by 0 bases and J by 2 bases, with 8 bases between them. This CDR3 comprises 15 residues. CDR3 sequence (DNA): TGTGCCAGCAGTTACTCGAACAGGGGCAATCAGCCCCAGCATTTT. Residues: CASSYSNRGNQPQHF.

The chain joins TRBV6-2 or TRBV6-3 to TRBJ2-7; D is perhaps TRBD1 (5 bases). The germline CDR1 and CDR2 sequences are MNHEY and SVGEGT. V shed 5 bases and J shed 7 bases, with 15 bases lying between them. CDR3 length equals 13 residues. CDR3 coding DNA: TGTGCCAGCAGTAAAGGACACTCTGGGGAGCAGTACTTC. Translating gives CASSKGHSGEQYF.

The CDR3 is CASRAGGHSTDTQYF. The CDR3 DNA follows: TGCGCCAGCAGAGCGGGAGGGCACAGCACAGATACGCAGTATTTT. V usage is TRBV5-1 and J usage is TRBJ2-3, with TRBD2 matching 10 bases. This CDR3 contains 15 residues. Looked up from germline, CDR1 is SGHRS and CDR2 is YFSETQ. V gave up 5 bases and J gave up 0 bases; unmatched junction bases: 3.

CDR3 DNA sequence: TGTGCCTGGAGTGTACGAGACAGGGTAGGCGAGCAGTACTTC. Residues: CAWSVRDRVGEQYF. The V call is TRBV30, the J call TRBJ2-7; the match to TRBD1 covers 7 bases. The ends lost 0 bases at V and 6 bases at J; junction bases unmatched: 8. The V gene's germline CDR1 is GTSNPN and CDR2 SVGIG (reference sequence). The CDR3 sequence is 14 residues long. The entire variable domain, with the rest obtained from reference TRBV30 and TRBJ2-7, is as follows: SQTIHQWPATLVQPVGSPLSLECTVEGTSNPNLYWYRQAAGRGLQLLFYSVGIGQISSEVPQNLSASRPQDRQFILSSKKLLLSDSGFYLCAWSVRDRVGEQYFGPGTRLTVT.

The chain uses TRBV5-8 and TRBJ1-5; D uncertain. This CDR3 has 14 amino acids. V was shortened by 5 bases and J by 6 bases, with 15 bases between the two germline ends. In germline, CDR1 is SGHTS, CDR2 YDEGEE. CDR3 sequence (DNA): TGTGCCAGCAGTTCCGGACTGAGGACTCAGCCCCAGCATTTT. Translated: CASSSGLRTQPQHF.

The chain carries TRBV12-3 or TRBV12-4 and TRBJ2-1, with D possibly being TRBD2 (6 bases). The CDR3 is 13 amino acids. Trimming took off 6 bases at V and 2 bases at J, with 8 bases between the two ends. Here the CDR3 reads CASREGTYNEQFF. Written as DNA, the CDR3 is TGTGCCAGCAGGGAGGGGACCTACAATGAGCAGTTCTTC.

DNA of the CDR3: TGTGCCAGCAGCCGACGGGGAGGGGAAGCTTTCTTT. Translating gives CASSRRGGEAFF. The rearrangement joins TRBV5-5 to TRBJ1-1, with D unclear. The V end lost 4 bases, the J end lost 8 bases, and 12 bases lay between the germline ends. In germline, CDR1 is SGHKS, CDR2 YYEKEE (reference sequence). The CDR3 runs to 12 residues.

The chain employs TRBV7-2 and TRBJ2-7, with 14 bases aligning to TRBD2. The CDR3 is 15 amino acids. Unmatched junction bases numbered 3, after V lost 3 bases and J lost 5 bases. Looked up from germline, CDR1 is SGHTA and CDR2 is FQGNSA. In DNA form, the CDR3 reads TGTGCCAGCAGCTTGGGACTAGCGGGGGAAGACGAGCAGTACTTC. Translated: CASSLGLAGEDEQYF.

The chain is built from TRBV19 and TRBJ2-7; the match to TRBD2 covers 11 bases. After removal of 4 bases from V and 2 bases from J, the junction contained 7 bases not matched to a gene. The germline gives CDR1 LNHDA, CDR2 SQIVND (reference sequence). The CDR3 runs to 16 residues. The CDR3 reads CASSTRLAGRTYEQYF. The CDR3 DNA sequence: TGTGCCAGTAGTACAAGACTAGCGGGGAGGACCTACGAGCAGTACTTC.

The chain employs TRBV11-3 and TRBJ2-1; 8 bases fit TRBD1. V lost 2 bases, J lost 12 bases, and 3 bases stayed unmatched. Germline V CDR1 and CDR2: SGHNT, YENEEA. The CDR3 consists of 12 residues. CDR3 DNA: TGTGCCAGCAGCTTACAGGGGGCGCGGCAGTTCTTC. It yields the protein CASSLQGARQFF.

The chain has TRBV5-1 and TRBJ2-2, with TRBD1 identical over 11 bases. The CDR3 runs 16 residues. The germline V gene encodes CDR1 SGHRS and CDR2 YFSETQ. The J segment lost 5 bases and the V segment lost 4 bases, leaving 7 bases of the junction unmatched. Here the CDR3 reads CASSPGQGALTGELFF. The CDR3 DNA reads as TGCGCCAGCAGCCCTGGACAGGGGGCTTTAACCGGGGAGCTGTTTTTT.

The chain uses TRBV2 and TRBJ2-7; weak D call: TRBD2 (8 bases). The CDR3 has 13 residues. Germline values: CDR1 SNHLY, CDR2 FYNNEI. The ends were cut back, 10 bases at V and 2 bases at J, with 15 bases in the middle. The CDR3 coding sequence is TGTGCCACCTCGGGAGGGGGCGCCTACGAGCAGTACTTC. Protein: CATSGGGAYEQYF.